This entry lists 18 T cell receptor beta chains sequenced from one sample in a study of cytomegalovirus exposure and HLA in healthy donors. Vbeta (60) and Jbeta (13) primers were used in the PCR. Assay used: immunoSEQ multiplex PCR; TCRdb lists only in-frame clones, some missing. Of some 170,000 clones in the sample, about four fifths were seen once. The sample comprised PBMCs. These receptors were collected from a man aged 25-45 years in good health and CMV-seronegative.

The chain carries TRBV27 and TRBJ1-6; D call uncertain. CDR3 size: 15 residues. V dropped 7 bases and J dropped 5 bases, with 15 bases sitting between them. Germline CDR1 MNHEY, CDR2 SMNVEV (reference sequence). Written as DNA, the CDR3 is TGTGCCAGCACCCGAGCGGGGTCCAATAATTCACCCCTCCACTTT. Protein product: CASTRAGSNNSPLHF.

V gene TRBV9 combines with J gene TRBJ2-6, with no clear D. The V end lost 0 bases, the J end lost 2 bases, and 3 bases lay between the germline ends. The CDR3 has 14 amino acids. CDR1 is SGDLS and CDR2 is YYNGEE in the germline V gene. Here the CDR3 DNA reads TGTGCCAGCAGCGTAGGAGCTGGGGCCAACGTCCTGACTTTC. As protein: CASSVGAGANVLTF.

The CDR3 here is CSVALAVTDTQYF. Written as DNA, the CDR3 is TGCAGCGTTGCTTTAGCGGTCACAGATACGCAGTATTTT. This chain uses TRBV29-1 with TRBJ2-3, with TRBD2 as a possible D gene (6 bases). Germline loops: CDR1 SQVTM, CDR2 ANQGSEA. V lost 4 bases and J 2 bases, leaving 10 bases between the germline ends. This CDR3 comprises 13 residues.

The rearrangement joins TRBV7-3 to TRBJ1-2, with TRBD1 matching 10 bases. The CDR3 spans 17 residues. V shed 2 bases and J 6 bases; nucleotides not matched to a gene: 12. Germline-derived CDR1 and CDR2 are SGHTA and FQGTGA. This CDR3 reads CASSLVGTGDHGHGYTF. DNA for the CDR3: TGTGCCAGCAGCTTAGTCGGGACAGGGGATCACGGACATGGCTACACCTTC.

V and J are TRBV7-2 and TRBJ1-5; possibly TRBD1 for D (5 bases). The CDR3 consists of 14 residues. The V gene's germline CDR1 is SGHTA and CDR2 FQGNSA. Trimming took off 2 bases at V and 5 bases at J, with 10 bases between the two ends. The CDR3 is CASSLTAGYQPQHF. The CDR3 DNA is TGTGCCAGCAGCTTAACCGCAGGGTATCAGCCCCAGCATTTT.

V gene TRBV6-5 combines with J gene TRBJ2-7; TRBD1 agrees at 7 bases. V dropped 5 bases and J dropped 0; count of bases not matched to a gene: 4. CDR1 and CDR2 from the germline V gene are MNHEY and SVGAGI. This CDR3 comprises 14 residues. CDR3 sequence (DNA): TGTGCCAGCAGTCTCCGGACAGGCTCCTACGAGCAGTACTTC. Its translation: CASSLRTGSYEQYF.

This clone was recorded a few times. The J gene is TRBJ2-2, the V gene TRBV11-2; 10 bases are shared with TRBD1. CDR3 length: 15 amino acids. Germline lookup yields CDR1 SGHAT and CDR2 FQNNGV. J was trimmed by 6 bases and V by 3 bases; bases with no gene match: 4. The CDR3 protein is CASSLDRGAPGELFF. For the CDR3, the DNA is TGTGCCAGCAGCTTGGACAGGGGGGCACCCGGGGAGCTGTTTTTT.

The chain recombines TRBV10-3 with TRBJ2-7; maybe TRBD1 (5 bases). This CDR3 contains 17 residues. Germline CDR1 reads ENHRY; CDR2 reads SYGVKD. V was shortened by 0 bases and J by 3 bases, with 18 bases between the two germline ends. CDR3 sequence reads: CAISESSSKGFHYEQYF. CDR3 DNA: TGTGCCATCAGTGAGTCCTCTTCGAAGGGGTTCCACTACGAGCAGTACTTC.

The chain combines TRBV10-1 with TRBJ2-7; 8 bases map to TRBD2. The CDR3 is 16 residues long. In germline, CDR1 is WNHNN, CDR2 SYGVQD (reference sequence). The V and J ends lost 9 bases and 0 bases, in that order; junction bases with no gene match: 13. In DNA, the CDR3 is TGCGCCAGTAAGGGTAGCGGGGCGACAAACTCCTACGAGCAGTACTTC. Translated: CASKGSGATNSYEQYF.

This clone occurred once. The genes are TRBV16 and TRBJ2-4; TRBD1 might be the D (6 bases). CDR3 size: 15 residues. The ends were cut back, 5 bases at V and 4 bases at J, with 15 bases in the middle. Germline assignment: CDR1 KGHSY and CDR2 FQNENV. As DNA, the CDR3 is TGTGCCAGCAGCGTCATGGGGGACACTAAAAACATTCAGTACTTC. Its protein product is CASSVMGDTKNIQYF.

The chain uses TRBV7-2 and TRBJ2-7; TRBD1 is a possible D gene (6 bases). Germline V gene lookup returns CDR1 SGHTA and CDR2 FQGNSA. The V gene lost 5 bases and the J gene lost 3 bases, with 11 bases spanning the gap. This CDR3 has 13 amino acids. The CDR3 region is CASSPGQIYEQYF. Written as DNA, the CDR3 is TGTGCCAGCAGCCCCGGACAGATCTACGAGCAGTACTTC.

Concerning this clone: Other DNA sequences in this sample translate to the same CDR3. J is TRBJ1-4 and V is TRBV5-1, with 12 bases identical to TRBD1. CDR3 length equals 15 residues. Trimming removed 0 bases from V and 11 bases from J; junction bases left unmatched: 5. Germline lookup yields CDR1 SGHRS and CDR2 YFSETQ. The CDR3 is CASSLAGTGGEKLFF. The DNA for the CDR3 is TGCGCCAGCAGCTTGGCCGGGACAGGGGGCGAGAAACTGTTTTTT.

This chain connects TRBV6-5 to TRBJ2-7; tentatively, D is TRBD1 (5 bases). CDR1 and CDR2 (germline): MNHEY, SVGAGI. V lost 8 bases, J lost 3 bases, and 20 bases lay in between. The CDR3 sequence is 15 residues long. The CDR3 nucleotides are TGTGCCAGCTCCTTATCACGGACATTGATCTACGAGCAGTACTTC. Translating it yields CASSLSRTLIYEQYF.

V usage is TRBV16 and J usage is TRBJ2-3; D possibly corresponds to TRBD2 (6 bases). The V gene's germline CDR1 is KGHSY and CDR2 FQNENV. Trimming cost V 0 bases and J 6 bases, with 10 bases left between them. This CDR3 comprises 14 residues. The CDR3 here is CASSQSYGGDTQYF. The CDR3 DNA is TGTGCCAGCAGCCAATCATACGGGGGTGATACGCAGTATTTT.

J is TRBJ1-5 and V is TRBV30; 10 bases fit TRBD1. V gave up 2 bases and J gave up 5 bases; unmatched junction bases: 6. Germline values: CDR1 GTSNPN, CDR2 SVGIG (reference sequence). This CDR3 spans 15 amino acids. CDR3 in amino acids: CAWSTGDRGHQPQHF. For the CDR3, the DNA is TGTGCCTGGAGTACAGGGGACAGGGGTCATCAGCCCCAGCATTTT.

This rearrangement joins TRBV9 to TRBJ1-2; 10 bases match TRBD1. Germline V gene data show CDR1 as SGDLS and CDR2 as YYNGEE. The CDR3 spans 15 residues. Trimming at V came to 5 bases and at J to 4 bases, leaving 8 bases not matched to a gene. CDR3 in amino acids: CASRGDRGSLYGYTF. The CDR3 coding sequence is TGTGCCAGCAGAGGGGACAGGGGATCACTCTATGGCTACACCTTC.

V is TRBV6-1 and J is TRBJ1-2; 7 bases are a match to TRBD1. The CDR3 runs to 15 residues. CDR1 and CDR2 from the germline V gene are MNHNS and SASEGT. V was pared by 6 bases and J by 6 bases, with 13 bases of the junction left unmatched. The CDR3 DNA sequence: TGTGCCAGCAGCTACAGGGGCAGCTTTACGGATGGCTACACCTTC. Its translation: CASSYRGSFTDGYTF.

The rearrangement links TRBV9 to TRBJ1-4; 9 bases agree with TRBD1. The CDR3 has 16 amino acids. Trimming took 3 bases from V and 8 from J; bases not matched to a gene: 11. Per germline, CDR1 SGDLS and CDR2 YYNGEE. For the CDR3, the DNA is TGTGCCAGCAGCGCCCCCTCACAGGGGGCGAGGGAAAAACTGTTTTTT. Amino acids: CASSAPSQGAREKLFF.